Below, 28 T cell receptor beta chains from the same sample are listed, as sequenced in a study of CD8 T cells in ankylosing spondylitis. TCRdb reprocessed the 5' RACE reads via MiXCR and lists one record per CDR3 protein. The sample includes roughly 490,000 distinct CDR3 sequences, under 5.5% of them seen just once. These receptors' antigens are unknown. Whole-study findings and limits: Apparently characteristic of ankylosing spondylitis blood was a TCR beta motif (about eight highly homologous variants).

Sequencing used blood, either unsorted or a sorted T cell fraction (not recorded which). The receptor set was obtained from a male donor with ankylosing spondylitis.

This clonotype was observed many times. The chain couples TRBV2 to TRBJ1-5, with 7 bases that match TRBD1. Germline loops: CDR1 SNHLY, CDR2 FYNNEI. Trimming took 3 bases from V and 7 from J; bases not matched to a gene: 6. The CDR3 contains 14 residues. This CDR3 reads CASSERAGGQPQHF. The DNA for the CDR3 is TGTGCCAGCAGTGAGAGGGCAGGGGGACAGCCCCAGCATTTT.

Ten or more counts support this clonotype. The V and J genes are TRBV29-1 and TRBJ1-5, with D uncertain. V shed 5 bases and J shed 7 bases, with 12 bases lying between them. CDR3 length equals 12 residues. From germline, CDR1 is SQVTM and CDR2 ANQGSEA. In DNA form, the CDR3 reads TGCAGCGTTCTGACCGAGACGCAGCCCCAGCATTTT. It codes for CSVLTETQPQHF.

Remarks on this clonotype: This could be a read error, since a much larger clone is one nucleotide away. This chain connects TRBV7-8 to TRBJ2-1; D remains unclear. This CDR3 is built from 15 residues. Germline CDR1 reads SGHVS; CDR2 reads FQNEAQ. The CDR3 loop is CASSLVAVSFNEQSF. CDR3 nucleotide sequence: TGTGCCAGCAGCTTAGTGGCGGTGTCCTTCAATGAGCAGTCCTTC. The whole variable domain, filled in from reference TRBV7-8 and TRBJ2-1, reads GAGVSQSPRYKVAKRGQDVALRCDPISGHVSLFWYQQALGQGPEFLTYFQNEAQLDKSGLPSDRFFAERPEGSVSTLKIQRTQQEDSAVYLCASSLVAVSFNEQSFGPGTRLTVL.

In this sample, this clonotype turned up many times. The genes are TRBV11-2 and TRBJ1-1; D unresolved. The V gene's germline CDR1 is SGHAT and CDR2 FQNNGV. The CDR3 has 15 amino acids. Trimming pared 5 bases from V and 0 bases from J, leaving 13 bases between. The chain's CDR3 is CASSLPSTLNTEAFF. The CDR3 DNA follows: TGTGCCAGCAGCCTTCCGAGCACGCTGAACACTGAAGCTTTCTTT.

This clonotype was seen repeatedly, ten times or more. In DNA form, the CDR3 reads TGTGCCATTTCTTCTGGGCCTCTGGGGGACACTGAAGCTTTCTTT. Amino acid sequence: CAISSGPLGDTEAFF. The genes are TRBV10-3 and TRBJ1-1, with TRBD1 as a possible D gene (5 bases). CDR3 length: 15 residues. V was trimmed by 9 bases and J by 3 bases, leaving 20 bases between them. CDR1 ENHRY and CDR2 SYGVKD come from the germline V gene.

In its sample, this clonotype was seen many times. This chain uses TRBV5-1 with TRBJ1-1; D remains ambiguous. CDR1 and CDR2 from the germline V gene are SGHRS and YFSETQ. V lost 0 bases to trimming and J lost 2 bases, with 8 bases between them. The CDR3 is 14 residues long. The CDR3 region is CASSLDYTNTEAFF. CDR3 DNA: TGCGCCAGCAGCTTGGATTACACTAACACTGAAGCTTTCTTT.

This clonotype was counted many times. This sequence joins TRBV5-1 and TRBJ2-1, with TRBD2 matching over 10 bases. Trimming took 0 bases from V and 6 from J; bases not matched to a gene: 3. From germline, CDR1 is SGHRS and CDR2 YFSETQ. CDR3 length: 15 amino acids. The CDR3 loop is CASSLVIAGGNEQFF. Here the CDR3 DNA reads TGCGCCAGCAGCTTGGTTATAGCGGGAGGCAATGAGCAGTTCTTC.

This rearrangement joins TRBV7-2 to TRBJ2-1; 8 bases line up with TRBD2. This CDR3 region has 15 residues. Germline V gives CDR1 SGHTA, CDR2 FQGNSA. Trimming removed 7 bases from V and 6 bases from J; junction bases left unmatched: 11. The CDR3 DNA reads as TGTGCCAGCACTGGGGGGACTAGGGCGTCCAATGAGCAGTTCTTC. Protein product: CASTGGTRASNEQFF.

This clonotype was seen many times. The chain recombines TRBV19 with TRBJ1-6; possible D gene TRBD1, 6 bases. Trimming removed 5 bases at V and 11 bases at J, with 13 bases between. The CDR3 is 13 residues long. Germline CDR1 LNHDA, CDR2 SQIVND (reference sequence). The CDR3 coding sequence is TGTGCCAGTAGTGTCAGGGGTAAGACACCCCTCCACTTT. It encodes CASSVRGKTPLHF.

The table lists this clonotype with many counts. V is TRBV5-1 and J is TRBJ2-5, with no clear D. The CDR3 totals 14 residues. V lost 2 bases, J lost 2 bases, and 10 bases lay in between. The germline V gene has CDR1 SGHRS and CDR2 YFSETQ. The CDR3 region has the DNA TGCGCCAGCAGCTTTCTGGGATTACAAGAGACCCAGTACTTC. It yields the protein CASSFLGLQETQYF. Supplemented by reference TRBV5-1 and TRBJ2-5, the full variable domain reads KAGVTQTPRYLIKTRGQQVTLSCSPISGHRSVSWYQQTPGQGLQFLFEYFSETQRNKGNFPGRFSGRQFSNSRSEMNVSTLELGDSALYLCASSFLGLQETQYFGPGTRLLVL.

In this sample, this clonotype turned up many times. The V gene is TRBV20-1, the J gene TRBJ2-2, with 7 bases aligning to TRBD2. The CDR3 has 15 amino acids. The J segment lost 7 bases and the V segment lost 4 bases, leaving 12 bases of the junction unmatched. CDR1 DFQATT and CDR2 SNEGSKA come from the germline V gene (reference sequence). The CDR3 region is CSATSTGRTIGELFF. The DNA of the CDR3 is TGCAGTGCTACCTCTACCGGGAGGACTATCGGGGAGCTGTTTTTT.

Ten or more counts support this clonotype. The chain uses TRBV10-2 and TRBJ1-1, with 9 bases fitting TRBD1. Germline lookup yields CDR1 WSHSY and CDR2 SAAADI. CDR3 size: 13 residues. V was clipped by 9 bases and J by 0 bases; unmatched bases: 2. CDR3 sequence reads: CARGQGMNTEAFF. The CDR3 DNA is TGCGCCAGGGGACAGGGCATGAACACTGAAGCTTTCTTT.

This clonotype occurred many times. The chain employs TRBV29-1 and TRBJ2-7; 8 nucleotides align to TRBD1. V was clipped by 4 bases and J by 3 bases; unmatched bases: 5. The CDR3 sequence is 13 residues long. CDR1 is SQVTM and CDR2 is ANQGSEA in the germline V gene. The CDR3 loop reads CSVADRDVYEQYF. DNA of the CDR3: TGCAGCGTTGCGGACAGGGACGTCTACGAGCAGTACTTC.

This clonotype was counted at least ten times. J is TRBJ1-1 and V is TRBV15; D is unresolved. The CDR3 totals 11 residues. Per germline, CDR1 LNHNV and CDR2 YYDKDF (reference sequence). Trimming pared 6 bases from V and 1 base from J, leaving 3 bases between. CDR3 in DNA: TGTGCCACCAGAAGGAACACTGAAGCTTTCTTT. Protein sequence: CATRRNTEAFF.

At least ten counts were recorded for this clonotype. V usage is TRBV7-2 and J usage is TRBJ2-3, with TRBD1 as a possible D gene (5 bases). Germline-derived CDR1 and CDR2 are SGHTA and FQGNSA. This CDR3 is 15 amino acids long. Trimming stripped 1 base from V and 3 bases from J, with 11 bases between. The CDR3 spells CASSLVGAGTDTQYF. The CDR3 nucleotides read TGTGCCAGCAGCTTAGTAGGGGCAGGGACAGATACGCAGTATTTT.

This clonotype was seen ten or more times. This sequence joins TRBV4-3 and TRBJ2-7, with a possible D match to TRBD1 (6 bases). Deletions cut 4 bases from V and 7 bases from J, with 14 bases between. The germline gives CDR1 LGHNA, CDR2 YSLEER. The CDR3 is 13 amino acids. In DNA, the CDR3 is TGCGCCAGCAGCCTTACACGAGACAGGGAGCAGTACTTC. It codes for CASSLTRDREQYF.

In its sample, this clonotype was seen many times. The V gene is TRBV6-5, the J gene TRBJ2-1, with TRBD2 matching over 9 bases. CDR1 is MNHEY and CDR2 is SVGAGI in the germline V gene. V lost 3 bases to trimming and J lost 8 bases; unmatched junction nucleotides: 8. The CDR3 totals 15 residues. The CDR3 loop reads CASSYGGGRAHEQFF. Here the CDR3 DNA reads TGTGCCAGCAGTTATGGGGGCGGGAGGGCCCATGAGCAGTTCTTC.

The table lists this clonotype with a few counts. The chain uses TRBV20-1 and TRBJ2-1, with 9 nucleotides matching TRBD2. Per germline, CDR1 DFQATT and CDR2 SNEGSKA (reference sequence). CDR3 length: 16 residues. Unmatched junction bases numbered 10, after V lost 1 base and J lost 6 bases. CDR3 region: CSARGVWREGRNEQFF. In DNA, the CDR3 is TGCAGTGCTAGAGGGGTGTGGCGGGAGGGCCGCAATGAGCAGTTCTTC.

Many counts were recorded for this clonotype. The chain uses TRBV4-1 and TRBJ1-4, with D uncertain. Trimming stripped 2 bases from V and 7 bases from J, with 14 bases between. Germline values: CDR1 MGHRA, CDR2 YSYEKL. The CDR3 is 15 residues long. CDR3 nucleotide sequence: TGCGCCAGCAGCCAAACGGGATACCGGGGTGAAAAACTGTTTTTT. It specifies CASSQTGYRGEKLFF.

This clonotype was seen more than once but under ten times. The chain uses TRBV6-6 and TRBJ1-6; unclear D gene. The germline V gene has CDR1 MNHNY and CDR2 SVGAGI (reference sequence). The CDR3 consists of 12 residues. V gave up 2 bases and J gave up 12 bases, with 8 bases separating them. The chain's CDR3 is CASSYPPLPLHF. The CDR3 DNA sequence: TGTGCCAGCAGTTACCCACCCCTACCCCTCCACTTT.

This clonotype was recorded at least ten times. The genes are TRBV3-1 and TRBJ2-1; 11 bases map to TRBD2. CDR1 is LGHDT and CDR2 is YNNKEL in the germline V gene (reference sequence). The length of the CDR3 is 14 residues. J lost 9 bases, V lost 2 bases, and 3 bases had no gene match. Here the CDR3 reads CASSQLAGGPEQFF. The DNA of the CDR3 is TGTGCCAGCAGCCAACTAGCGGGGGGCCCTGAGCAGTTCTTC.

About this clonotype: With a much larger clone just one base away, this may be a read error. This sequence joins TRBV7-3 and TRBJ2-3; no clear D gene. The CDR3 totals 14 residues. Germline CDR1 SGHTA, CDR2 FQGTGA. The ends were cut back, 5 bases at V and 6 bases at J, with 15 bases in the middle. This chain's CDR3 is CASSPVGYGDTQYF. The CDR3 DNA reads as TGTGCCAGCAGCCCCGTGGGGTACGGGGATACGCAGTATTTT.

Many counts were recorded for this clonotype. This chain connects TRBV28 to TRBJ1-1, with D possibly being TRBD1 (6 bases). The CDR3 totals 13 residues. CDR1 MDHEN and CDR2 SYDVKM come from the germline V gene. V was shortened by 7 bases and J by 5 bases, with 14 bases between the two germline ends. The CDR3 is CASKQRRGTEAFF. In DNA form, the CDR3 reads TGTGCCAGCAAACAGCGAAGGGGGACTGAAGCTTTCTTT.

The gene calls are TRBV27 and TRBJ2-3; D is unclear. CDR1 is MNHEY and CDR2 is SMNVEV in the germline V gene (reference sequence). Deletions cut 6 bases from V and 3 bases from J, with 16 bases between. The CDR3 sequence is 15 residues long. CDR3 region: CASREDGRETDTQYF. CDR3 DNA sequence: TGTGCCAGCAGAGAGGACGGTCGAGAGACAGATACGCAGTATTTT.

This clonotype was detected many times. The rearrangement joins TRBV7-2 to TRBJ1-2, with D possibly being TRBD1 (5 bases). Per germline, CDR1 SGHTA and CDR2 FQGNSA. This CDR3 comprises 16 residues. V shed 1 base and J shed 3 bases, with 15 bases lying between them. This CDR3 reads CASSLGRGLGDYGYTF. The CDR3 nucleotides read TGTGCCAGCAGCTTAGGGCGTGGGCTGGGGGACTATGGCTACACCTTC.

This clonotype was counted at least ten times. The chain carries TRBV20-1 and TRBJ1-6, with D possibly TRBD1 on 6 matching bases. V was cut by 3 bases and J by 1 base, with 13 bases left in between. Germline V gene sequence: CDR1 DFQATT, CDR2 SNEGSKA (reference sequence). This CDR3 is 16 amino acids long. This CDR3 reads CSASLQGESYNSPLHF. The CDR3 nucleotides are TGCAGTGCTAGCCTACAGGGAGAGTCCTATAATTCACCCCTCCACTTT.

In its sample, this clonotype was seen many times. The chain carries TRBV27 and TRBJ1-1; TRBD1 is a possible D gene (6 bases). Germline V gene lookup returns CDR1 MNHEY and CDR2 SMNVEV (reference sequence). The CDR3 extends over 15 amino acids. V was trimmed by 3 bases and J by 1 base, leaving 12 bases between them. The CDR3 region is CASSLVRGRNTEAFF. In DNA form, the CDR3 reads TGTGCCAGCAGTTTGGTCAGGGGTAGGAACACTGAAGCTTTCTTT.

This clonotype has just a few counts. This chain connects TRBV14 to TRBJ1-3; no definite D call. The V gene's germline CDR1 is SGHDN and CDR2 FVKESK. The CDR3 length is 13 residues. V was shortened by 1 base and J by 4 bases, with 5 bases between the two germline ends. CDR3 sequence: CASSQARGNTIYF. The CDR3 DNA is TGTGCCAGCAGCCAAGCGCGGGGAAACACCATATATTTT.